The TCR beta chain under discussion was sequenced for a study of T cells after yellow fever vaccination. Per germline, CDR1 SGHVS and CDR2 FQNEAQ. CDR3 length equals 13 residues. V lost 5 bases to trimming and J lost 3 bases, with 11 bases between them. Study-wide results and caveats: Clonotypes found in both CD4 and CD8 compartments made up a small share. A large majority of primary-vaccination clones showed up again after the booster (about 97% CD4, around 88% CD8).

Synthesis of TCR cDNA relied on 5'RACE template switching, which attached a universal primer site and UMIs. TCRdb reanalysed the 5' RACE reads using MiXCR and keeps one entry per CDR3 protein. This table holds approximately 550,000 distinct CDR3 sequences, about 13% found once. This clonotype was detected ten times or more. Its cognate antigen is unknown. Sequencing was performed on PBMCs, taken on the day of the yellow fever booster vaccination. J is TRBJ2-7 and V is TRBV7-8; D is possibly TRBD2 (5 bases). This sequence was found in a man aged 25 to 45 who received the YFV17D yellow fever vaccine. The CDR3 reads CASSPSGIYEQYF. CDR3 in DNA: TGTGCCAGCAGCCCGTCCGGGATCTACGAGCAGTACTTC. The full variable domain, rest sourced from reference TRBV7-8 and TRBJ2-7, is GAGVSQSPRYKVAKRGQDVALRCDPISGHVSLFWYQQALGQGPEFLTYFQNEAQLDKSGLPSDRFFAERPEGSVSTLKIQRTQQEDSAVYLCASSPSGIYEQYFGPGTRLTVT.